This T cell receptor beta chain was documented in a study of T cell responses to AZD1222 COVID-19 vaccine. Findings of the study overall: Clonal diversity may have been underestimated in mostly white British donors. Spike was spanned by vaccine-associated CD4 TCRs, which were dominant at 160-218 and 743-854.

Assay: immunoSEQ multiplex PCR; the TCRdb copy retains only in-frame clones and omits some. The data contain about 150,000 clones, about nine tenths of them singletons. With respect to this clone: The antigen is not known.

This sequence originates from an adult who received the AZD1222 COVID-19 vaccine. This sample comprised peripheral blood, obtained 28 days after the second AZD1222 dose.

The CDR3 spells CASTGQGAYNEQFF. The DNA for the CDR3 is TGCGCCAGCACGGGACAGGGAGCTTACAATGAGCAGTTCTTC. The chain joins TRBV5-1 to TRBJ2-1; 9 bases are a match to TRBD1. V lost 6 bases, J lost 4 bases, and 5 bases stayed unmatched. Looked up from germline, CDR1 is SGHRS and CDR2 is YFSETQ. The CDR3 is 14 amino acids.